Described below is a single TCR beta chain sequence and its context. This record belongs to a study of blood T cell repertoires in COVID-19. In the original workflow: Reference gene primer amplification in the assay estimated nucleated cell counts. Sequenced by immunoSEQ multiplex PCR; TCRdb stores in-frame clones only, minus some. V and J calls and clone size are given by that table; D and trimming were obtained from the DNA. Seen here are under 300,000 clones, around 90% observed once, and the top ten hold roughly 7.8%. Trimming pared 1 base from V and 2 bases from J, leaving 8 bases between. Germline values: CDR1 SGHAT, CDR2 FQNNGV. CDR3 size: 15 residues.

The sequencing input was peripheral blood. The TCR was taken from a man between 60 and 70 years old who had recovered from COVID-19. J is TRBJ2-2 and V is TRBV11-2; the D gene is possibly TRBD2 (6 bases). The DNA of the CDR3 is TGTGCCAGCAGCTTAGCGGGGGTAAACACCGGGGAGCTGTTTTTT. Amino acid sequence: CASSLAGVNTGELFF.